This TCR beta chain was documented in a study of identical twins. The CDR3 sequence is 14 residues long. With 5 bases clipped from V and 3 bases from J, the junction kept 7 bases outside the gene matches. Unique molecular identifiers were present on the cDNA, which also gained a universal primer site by template switching. TCRdb recomputed calls from the 5' RACE reads with MiXCR, one row per CDR3 protein. The data hold hundreds of thousands of distinct CDR3 sequences, with roughly 18% observed a single time. The data were also submitted as part of a second study, on T cells expressing NK-cell markers. That work states: Among CD8+ T cells from five or six donors, dominant NKG2C+ clonotypes accounted for about 1.0-7.0%.

The source of this sequence is a young woman in good health. Specimen: PBMCs. The rearrangement joins TRBV12-3 or TRBV12-4 to TRBJ2-7; 7 nucleotides line up with TRBD2. For the CDR3, the DNA is TGTGCCAGCAGTCCATGGGCGGGGGTCTACGAGCAGTACTTC. Translation: CASSPWAGVYEQYF.